The clone carrying this TCR beta chain has only a few counts. Its specificity is not known. The authors prepared the TCRbeta library with unique molecular identifiers. TCRdb reanalysed the PCR reads using MiXCR and keeps one entry per CDR3 protein. The sample lists over 85,000 distinct CDR3 sequences; 4.5% to 7.5% were seen once. These data belong to a study of T-cell reconstitution after alpha-beta-depleted transplantation in children. Study-level findings and limits: There were some patients whose high TCRbeta diversity at day 60 came from surviving recipient T cells and thymic progenitors. A year had passed since transplant, and T-cell counts and diversity by then came mostly from newly produced T cells. Alpha-beta T cells about two months after transplant reportedly derived from several hundred expanded graft clones.

The sample in question was PBMCs, mostly from graft donor cells, obtained 60 days after TCRalphabeta/CD19-depleted stem cell transplant. This receptor was taken from a female patient between 2 and 15 years old who had a stem cell transplant for Fanconi anemia, so the T cells may come from the graft donor.

CDR3 in amino acids: CASSSRLAGIETQYF. The CDR3 DNA follows: TGTGCCAGCAGCTCTAGACTAGCGGGGATAGAGACCCAGTACTTC. The genes are TRBV28 and TRBJ2-5; 11 bases agree with TRBD2. The CDR3 is 15 amino acids. Unmatched junction bases numbered 7, after V lost 6 bases and J lost 4 bases. Germline V gene sequence: CDR1 MDHEN, CDR2 SYDVKM.